The 20 T cell receptor beta chains given below trace back to one sample, sequenced in a study of cytomegalovirus exposure and HLA in healthy donors. 13 Jbeta primers and 60 Vbeta primers were used for the PCR. Sequenced by immunoSEQ multiplex PCR; TCRdb stores in-frame clones only, minus some. The repertoire consists of some 150,000 clones, with approximately 78% occurring once and the leading ten covering more than 2.5%. Sequencing input: PBMCs. The receptors shown here come from a man aged 18 to 30 in good health and CMV-seropositive.

Comment on this clone: The junction shows a germline mismatch at one end, possibly a read error. Other nucleotide sequences in the sample specify the same CDR3. The rearrangement uses TRBV19 and TRBJ2-2, with D tentatively TRBD2 (5 bases). Germline V gives CDR1 LNHDA, CDR2 SQIVND (reference sequence). The CDR3 is 14 amino acids. The CDR3 DNA is TGCGCCAGTAGTTGGGAGCGAATGACCGGGGAGCTGTTTTTT. It yields the protein CASSWERMTGELFF.

The V gene is TRBV2, the J gene TRBJ1-2, with 7 nucleotides matching TRBD1. The CDR3 extends over 14 amino acids. The germline CDR1 and CDR2 sequences are SNHLY and FYNNEI. V gave up 4 bases and J gave up 5 bases; unmatched junction bases: 7. The CDR3 region has the DNA TGTGCCAGCAGTGTTCCCGGGACAGTTTATGGCTACACCTTC. Translated, it gives CASSVPGTVYGYTF. The full variable domain, rest sourced from reference TRBV2 and TRBJ1-2, is EPEVTQTPSHQVTQMGQEVILRCVPISNHLYFYWYRQILGQKVEFLVSFYNNEISEKSEIFDDQFSVERPDGSNFTLKIRSTKLEDSAMYFCASSVPGTVYGYTFGSGTRLTVV.

This rearrangement joins TRBV19 to TRBJ1-1; the D is unclear. CDR3 length: 14 amino acids. Germline CDR1 is LNHDA and CDR2 is SQIVND (reference sequence). V lost 8 bases and J 1 base, leaving 14 bases between the germline ends. The CDR3: CASGPGIANTEAFF. The CDR3 bases are TGTGCCAGTGGGCCCGGGATAGCGAACACTGAAGCTTTCTTT.

This chain links TRBV9 with TRBJ2-1; a weak D match, TRBD2 (6 bases). CDR3 size: 16 residues. Trimming stripped 3 bases from V and 5 bases from J, with 18 bases between. Germline V CDR1 and CDR2: SGDLS, YYNGEE. The CDR3 DNA is TGTGCCAGCAGCGGAGAGGGGTTGCCGGGAGACAATGAGCAGTTCTTC. Translating gives CASSGEGLPGDNEQFF.

V is TRBV7-9 and J is TRBJ1-4; 9 bases fit TRBD1. The ends lost 5 bases at V and 8 bases at J; junction bases unmatched: 6. CDR1 is SEHNR and CDR2 is FQNEAQ in the germline V gene (reference sequence). The CDR3 is 14 amino acids. DNA for the CDR3: TGTGCCAGCAGCCCGACAGGGGGAGGCGAAAAACTGTTTTTT. Its translation is CASSPTGGGEKLFF.

Notes on this clone: The junction departs from germline at one end; a sequencing error may be responsible. This specimen includes other DNA sequences encoding the same CDR3. The chain carries TRBV5-6 and TRBJ2-5; TRBD1 aligns across 9 bases. Germline CDR1 and CDR2: SGHDT and YYEEEE. CDR3 length: 14 residues. This chain's CDR3 is CASSYDRGKETQYF. The CDR3 DNA reads as TGTGCCAGCAGCTATGACAGGGGGAAGGAGACCCAATACTTC. Complete variable domain (other parts from reference TRBV5-6 and TRBJ2-5): DAGVTQSPTHLIKTRGQQVTLRCSPKSGHDTVSWYQQALGQGPQFIFQYYEEEERQRGNFPDRFSGHQFPNYSSELNVNALLLGDSALYLCASSYDRGKETQYFGPGTRLLVL.

V usage is TRBV6-5 and J usage is TRBJ1-2, with TRBD1 as a possible D gene (6 bases). V was pared by 0 bases and J by 5 bases, with 13 bases between. Germline loops: CDR1 MNHEY, CDR2 SVGAGI. The CDR3 totals 15 residues. CDR3: CASSYSGDNLYGYTF. The DNA of the CDR3 is TGTGCCAGCAGTTACTCGGGGGACAACCTATATGGCTACACCTTC.

This clone has only a few counts. The chain joins TRBV7-9 to TRBJ1-3; TRBD1 is a possible D gene (6 bases). CDR3 length: 14 residues. Trimming removed 5 bases at V and 4 bases at J, with 12 bases between. From germline, CDR1 is SEHNR and CDR2 FQNEAQ (reference sequence). CDR3 DNA: TGTGCCAGCAGCCTTTCAGGGGTCGGAAACACCATATATTTT. Residues: CASSLSGVGNTIYF.

This chain joins TRBV6-5 and TRBJ2-1; D gene ambiguous. V was cut by 2 bases and J by 5 bases, with 13 bases left in between. The germline CDR1 and CDR2 sequences are MNHEY and SVGAGI. The CDR3 spans 15 residues. The CDR3 coding sequence is TGTGCCAGCAGTTACCTCGGGTACCAGAACAATGAGCAGTTCTTC. Its protein is CASSYLGYQNNEQFF.

In DNA, the CDR3 is TGTGCCAGCAGTGAAAGCTTAGCAGGGGCTTTCTTT. Translated: CASSESLAGAFF. The chain uses TRBV6-1 and TRBJ1-1, with D possibly matching TRBD1 (5 bases). The CDR3 extends over 12 amino acids. V lost 2 bases and J 11 bases, leaving 12 bases between the germline ends. Germline CDR1 is MNHNS and CDR2 is SASEGT.

The V gene is TRBV28, the J gene TRBJ1-5; maybe TRBD1 (5 bases). V shed 6 bases and J shed 3 bases, with 12 bases lying between them. Per germline, CDR1 MDHEN and CDR2 SYDVKM. This CDR3 is 14 amino acids long. The CDR3 is CASRTDSFNQPQHF. In DNA form, the CDR3 reads TGTGCCAGCAGAACAGACAGTTTCAATCAGCCCCAGCATTTT.

This rearrangement joins TRBV30 to TRBJ2-1, with D possibly TRBD2 on 6 matching bases. The germline CDR1 and CDR2 sequences are GTSNPN and SVGIG (reference sequence). There are 15 residues in the CDR3. V lost 4 bases to trimming and J lost 0 bases, with 13 bases between them. The CDR3 coding sequence is TGTGCCTGGAATGGCGGGACCGACTCCTACAATGAGCAGTTCTTC. Its protein product is CAWNGGTDSYNEQFF. Full variable domain (rest looked up from reference TRBV30 and TRBJ2-1): SQTIHQWPATLVQPVGSPLSLECTVEGTSNPNLYWYRQAAGRGLQLLFYSVGIGQISSEVPQNLSASRPQDRQFILSSKKLLLSDSGFYLCAWNGGTDSYNEQFFGPGTRLTVL.

The chain is built from TRBV5-1 and TRBJ2-1; D possibly corresponds to TRBD2 (5 bases). CDR3 length equals 16 residues. Germline loops: CDR1 SGHRS, CDR2 YFSETQ. Trimming removed 4 bases at V and 10 bases at J, with 24 bases between. The CDR3: CASSGLGLSPFGEQFF. In DNA, the CDR3 is TGCGCCAGCAGCGGACTCGGACTGAGCCCCTTCGGGGAGCAGTTCTTC.

This clone was found a few times. The chain is built from TRBV5-1 and TRBJ1-1, with D possibly matching TRBD1 (5 bases). CDR1 SGHRS and CDR2 YFSETQ come from the germline V gene. The CDR3 sequence is 11 residues long. Trimming shortened V by 5 bases and J by 3 bases, and 5 bases separated the two germline ends. The CDR3 DNA reads TGCGCCAGCAGGACAGACACTGAAGCTTTCTTT. Its translation: CASRTDTEAFF.

The DNA for the CDR3 is TGTGCCAGCTTGCAGGACTCAACCTACGAGCAGTACTTC. Protein: CASLQDSTYEQYF. The chain employs TRBV6-1 and TRBJ2-7, with D tentatively TRBD2 (5 bases). The CDR3 totals 13 residues. Trimming shortened V by 8 bases and J by 2 bases, and 13 bases separated the two germline ends. Per germline, CDR1 MNHNS and CDR2 SASEGT.

The chain has TRBV6-4 and TRBJ2-1, with a tentative D call TRBD2 (6 bases). This CDR3 has 15 residues. In germline, CDR1 is MRHNA, CDR2 SNTAGT. V dropped 0 bases and J dropped 4 bases, with 10 bases sitting between them. This CDR3 reads CASSDSGGVYNEQFF. DNA for the CDR3: TGTGCCAGCAGTGACTCGGGCGGGGTATACAATGAGCAGTTCTTC.

The gene calls are TRBV5-1 and TRBJ1-1; TRBD1 might be the D (6 bases). V lost 4 bases and J lost 1, with 14 bases in between. Germline CDR1 SGHRS, CDR2 YFSETQ. This CDR3 has 15 amino acids. As DNA, the CDR3 is TGCGCCAGCAGCACCCTGGCAGGGGCGAACACTGAAGCTTTCTTT. Encoded protein: CASSTLAGANTEAFF.

V gene TRBV7-9 combines with J gene TRBJ2-5; D might be TRBD1 (6 bases). The CDR3 is 16 residues long. Germline values: CDR1 SEHNR, CDR2 FQNEAQ (reference sequence). Trimming cost V 5 bases and J 5 bases, with 21 bases left between them. The CDR3 loop is CASSPSNTGREETQYF. The DNA for the CDR3 is TGTGCCAGCAGCCCGAGCAATACAGGGCGAGAGGAGACCCAGTACTTC. The full variable domain, rest sourced from reference TRBV7-9 and TRBJ2-5, is DTGVSQNPRHKITKRGQNVTFRCDPISEHNRLYWYRQTLGQGPEFLTYFQNEAQLEKSRLLSDRFSAERPKGSFSTLEIQRTEQGDSAMYLCASSPSNTGREETQYFGPGTRLLVL.

This chain joins TRBV28 and TRBJ2-1, with 8 bases aligning to TRBD1. CDR1 is MDHEN, CDR2 SYDVKM, per germline. The V and J ends lost 6 bases and 7 bases, in that order; junction bases with no gene match: 8. CDR3 length equals 14 residues. For the CDR3, the DNA is TGTGCCAGCAGCAACCCCCAGGGGGCAAATGAGCAGTTCTTC. Translated: CASSNPQGANEQFF.

The genes are TRBV28 and TRBJ2-3; tentative D call: TRBD2 (5 bases). V was trimmed by 7 bases and J by 3 bases, leaving 20 bases between them. Germline lookup yields CDR1 MDHEN and CDR2 SYDVKM. This CDR3 is 16 amino acids long. DNA of the CDR3: TGTGCCAGCACCATTTTTCCTAGCTTGAAAACAGATACGCAGTATTTT. It codes for CASTIFPSLKTDTQYF.